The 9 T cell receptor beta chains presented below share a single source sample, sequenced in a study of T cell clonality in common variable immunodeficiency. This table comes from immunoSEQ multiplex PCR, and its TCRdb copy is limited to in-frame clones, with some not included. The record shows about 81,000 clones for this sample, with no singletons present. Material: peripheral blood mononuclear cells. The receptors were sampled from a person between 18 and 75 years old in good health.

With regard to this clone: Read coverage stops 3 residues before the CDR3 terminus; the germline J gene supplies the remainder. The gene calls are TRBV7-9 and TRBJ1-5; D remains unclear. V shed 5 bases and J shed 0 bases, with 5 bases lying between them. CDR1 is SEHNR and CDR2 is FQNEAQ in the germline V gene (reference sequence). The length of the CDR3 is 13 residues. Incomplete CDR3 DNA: TGTGCCAGCAGCCGCTATAGCAATCAGCCC. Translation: CASSRYSNQP. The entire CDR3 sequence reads CASSRYSNQPQHF.

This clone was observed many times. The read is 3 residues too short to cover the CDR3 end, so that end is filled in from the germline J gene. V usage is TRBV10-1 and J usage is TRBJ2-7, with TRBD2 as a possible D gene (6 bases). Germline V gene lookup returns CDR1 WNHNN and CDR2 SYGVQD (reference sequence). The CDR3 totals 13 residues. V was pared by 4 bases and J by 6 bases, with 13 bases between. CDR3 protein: CASSVSPGGEQYF. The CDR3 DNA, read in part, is TGCGCCAGCAGTGTGAGCCCCGGGGGCGAG.

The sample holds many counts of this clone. The CDR3 loop is CASSPGWTGGEGTEAFF. The CDR3 DNA, read in part, is TGCGCCAGCAGCCCTGGGTGGACAGGGGGCGAGGGCACTGAA. The J gene is TRBJ1-1, the V gene TRBV5-1, with 11 bases matching TRBD1. Read data end 3 residues before the CDR3 end; the end is taken from the germline J gene. CDR3 length: 17 residues. Germline loops: CDR1 SGHRS, CDR2 YFSETQ. Germline trimming cut 4 bases from V and 4 bases from J; bases unmatched to any gene: 12.

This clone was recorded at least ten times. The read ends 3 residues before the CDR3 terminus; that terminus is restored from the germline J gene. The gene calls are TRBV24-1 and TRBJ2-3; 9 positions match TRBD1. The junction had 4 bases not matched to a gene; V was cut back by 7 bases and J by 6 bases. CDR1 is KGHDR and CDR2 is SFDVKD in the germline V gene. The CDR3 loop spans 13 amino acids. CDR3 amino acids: CATSLTGGDTQYF. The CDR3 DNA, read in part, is TGTGCCACCAGCTTAACAGGGGGCGATACG.

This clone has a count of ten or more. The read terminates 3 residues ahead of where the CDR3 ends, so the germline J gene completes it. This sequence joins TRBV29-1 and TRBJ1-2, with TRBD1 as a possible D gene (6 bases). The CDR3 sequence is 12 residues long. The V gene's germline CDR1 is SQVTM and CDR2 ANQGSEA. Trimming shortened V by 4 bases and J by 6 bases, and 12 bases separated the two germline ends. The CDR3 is CSVGMAGDGYTF. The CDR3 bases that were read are TGCAGCGTTGGAATGGCAGGGGATGGC.

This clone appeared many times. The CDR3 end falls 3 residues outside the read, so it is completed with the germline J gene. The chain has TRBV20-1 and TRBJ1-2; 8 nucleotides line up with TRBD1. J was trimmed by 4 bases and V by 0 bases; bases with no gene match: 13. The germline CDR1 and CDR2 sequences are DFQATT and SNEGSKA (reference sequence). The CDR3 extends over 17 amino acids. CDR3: CSAREIIGQGSGYGYTF. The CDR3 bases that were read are TGCAGTGCTAGAGAAATCATCGGACAGGGAAGCGGCTATGGC.

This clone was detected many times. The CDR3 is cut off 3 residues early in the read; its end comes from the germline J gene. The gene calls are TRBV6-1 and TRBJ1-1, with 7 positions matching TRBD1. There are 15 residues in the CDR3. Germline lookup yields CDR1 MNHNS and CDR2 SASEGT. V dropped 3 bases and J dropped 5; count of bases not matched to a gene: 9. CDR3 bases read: TGTGCCAGCAGTGACCTTAGACAGGGAAGGACTGAA. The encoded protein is CASSDLRQGRTE. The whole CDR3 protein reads CASSDLRQGRTEAFF.

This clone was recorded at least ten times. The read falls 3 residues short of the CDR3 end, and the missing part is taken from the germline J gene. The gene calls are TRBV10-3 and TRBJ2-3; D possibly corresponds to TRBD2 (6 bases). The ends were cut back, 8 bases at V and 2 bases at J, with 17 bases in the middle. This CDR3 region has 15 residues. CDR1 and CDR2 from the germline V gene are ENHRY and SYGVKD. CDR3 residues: CAIAPLAGFTDTQYF. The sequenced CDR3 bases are TGTGCCATCGCGCCGCTGGCGGGATTCACAGATACG.

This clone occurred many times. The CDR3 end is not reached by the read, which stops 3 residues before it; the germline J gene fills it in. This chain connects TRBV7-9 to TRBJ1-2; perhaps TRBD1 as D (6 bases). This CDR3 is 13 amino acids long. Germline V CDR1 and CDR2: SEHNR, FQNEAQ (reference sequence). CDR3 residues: CASSSRQGQDYTF. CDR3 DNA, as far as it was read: TGTGCCAGCAGCTCCCGGCAGGGACAAGAC.